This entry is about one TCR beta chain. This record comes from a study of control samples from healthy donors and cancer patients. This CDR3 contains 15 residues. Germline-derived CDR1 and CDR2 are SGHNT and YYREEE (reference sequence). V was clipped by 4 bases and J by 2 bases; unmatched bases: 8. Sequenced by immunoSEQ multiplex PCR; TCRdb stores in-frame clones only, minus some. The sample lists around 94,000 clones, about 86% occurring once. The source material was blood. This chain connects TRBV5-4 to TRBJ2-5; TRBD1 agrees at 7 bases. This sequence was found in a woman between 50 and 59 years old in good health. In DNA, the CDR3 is TGTGCCAGCAGCACAAACACAGGGGTACAAGAGACCCAGTACTTC. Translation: CASSTNTGVQETQYF. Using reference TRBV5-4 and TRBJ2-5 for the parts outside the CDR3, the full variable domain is ETGVTQSPTHLIKTRGQQVTLRCSSQSGHNTVSWYQQALGQGPQFIFQYYREEENGRGNFPPRFSGLQFPNYSSELNVNALELDDSALYLCASSTNTGVQETQYFGPGTRLLVL.